This T cell receptor beta chain was identified during a study of spatial heterogeneity in lung cancer. As for the study in general: Samples were donated by 72 untreated early-stage non-small cell lung cancer patients. When available, follow-up PBMC samples taken a median of roughly 26 months after resection were sequenced.

Germline V gene lookup returns CDR1 MNHEY and CDR2 SVGEGT. Trimming at V came to 0 bases and at J to 14 bases, leaving 4 bases not matched to a gene. CDR3 length equals 13 residues. Documented time point: blood at routine non-recurrence follow-up after resection. No cell sorting; template was whole RNA from tumor, lung tissue or PBMC. On each TCR cDNA molecule, a unique molecular identifier was present. TCRdb ran MiXCR on the 5' RACE reads and lists one entry per CDR3 protein. The sample carries around 110,000 distinct CDR3 sequences, approximately 12% recorded once. The TCR was taken from a male donor with early-stage non-small cell lung cancer. The chain couples TRBV6-2 or TRBV6-3 to TRBJ1-6; the match to TRBD1 covers 7 bases. Here the sequenced sample was PBMCs, taken at follow-up. The CDR3 DNA sequence: TGTGCCAGCAGTTACTCGGGACAGAAGTCCCTCCACTTT. This gives the protein CASSYSGQKSLHF.